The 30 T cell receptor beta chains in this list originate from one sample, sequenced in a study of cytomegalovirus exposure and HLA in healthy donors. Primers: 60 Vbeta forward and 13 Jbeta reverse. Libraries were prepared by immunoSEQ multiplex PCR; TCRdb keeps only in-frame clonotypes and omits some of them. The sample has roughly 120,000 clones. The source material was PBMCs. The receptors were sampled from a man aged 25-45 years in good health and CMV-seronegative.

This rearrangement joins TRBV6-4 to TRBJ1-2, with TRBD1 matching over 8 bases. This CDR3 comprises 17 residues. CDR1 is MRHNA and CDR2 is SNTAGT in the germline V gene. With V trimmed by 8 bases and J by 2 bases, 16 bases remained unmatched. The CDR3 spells CASAPRSGRGLNYGYTF. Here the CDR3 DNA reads TGTGCCAGCGCCCCGCGGTCTGGCAGGGGGCTGAACTATGGCTACACCTTC.

The CDR3 DNA follows: TGTGCCAGCAGGGAGGCGGGAGTTGGTGAGCAGTTCTTC. It yields the protein CASREAGVGEQFF. The V call is TRBV6-1, the J call TRBJ2-1, with 7 bases lining up with TRBD2. After removal of 6 bases from V and 9 bases from J, the junction contained 8 bases not matched to a gene. Germline values: CDR1 MNHNS, CDR2 SASEGT. CDR3 length equals 13 residues.

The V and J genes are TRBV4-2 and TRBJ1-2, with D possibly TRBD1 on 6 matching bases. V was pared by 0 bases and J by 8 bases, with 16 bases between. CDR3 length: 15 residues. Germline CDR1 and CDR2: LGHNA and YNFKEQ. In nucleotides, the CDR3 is TGTGCCAGCAGCCAAGATCTTGGGGGGGCGGAAGGCTACACCTTC. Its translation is CASSQDLGGAEGYTF.

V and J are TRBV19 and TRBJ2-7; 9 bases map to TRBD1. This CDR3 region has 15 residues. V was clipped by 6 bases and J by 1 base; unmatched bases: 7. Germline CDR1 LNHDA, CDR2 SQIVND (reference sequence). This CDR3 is CASRLAGQGSYEQYF. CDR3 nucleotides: TGTGCCAGTAGGCTCGCCGGACAGGGGTCCTACGAGCAGTACTTC. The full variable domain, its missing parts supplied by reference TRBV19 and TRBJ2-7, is DGGITQSPKYLFRKEGQNVTLSCEQNLNHDAMYWYRQDPGQGLRLIYYSQIVNDFQKGDIAEGYSVSREKKESFPLTVTSAQKNPTAFYLCASRLAGQGSYEQYFGPGTRLTVT.

This CDR3 is CASSPGGLAETQYF. The CDR3 nucleotides read TGTGCCAGCAGCCCGGGGGGACTTGCGGAGACCCAGTACTTC. J is TRBJ2-5 and V is TRBV5-4; 7 bases are a match to TRBD2. Germline assignment: CDR1 SGHNT and CDR2 YYREEE (reference sequence). CDR3 size: 14 residues. J gave up 5 bases and V 4 bases, and 8 bases lay outside the gene matches.

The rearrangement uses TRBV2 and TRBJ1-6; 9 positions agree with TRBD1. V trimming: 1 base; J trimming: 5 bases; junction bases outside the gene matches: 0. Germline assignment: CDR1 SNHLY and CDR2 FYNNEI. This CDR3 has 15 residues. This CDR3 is CASSEGTGDNSPLHF. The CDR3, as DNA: TGTGCCAGCAGTGAAGGGACAGGGGATAATTCACCCCTCCACTTT.

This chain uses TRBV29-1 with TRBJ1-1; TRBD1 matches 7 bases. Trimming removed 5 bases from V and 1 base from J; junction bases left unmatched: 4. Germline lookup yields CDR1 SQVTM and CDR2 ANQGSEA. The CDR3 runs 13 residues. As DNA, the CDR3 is TGCAGCGTTTTCTCAGGGGGGAACACTGAAGCTTTCTTT. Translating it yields CSVFSGGNTEAFF.

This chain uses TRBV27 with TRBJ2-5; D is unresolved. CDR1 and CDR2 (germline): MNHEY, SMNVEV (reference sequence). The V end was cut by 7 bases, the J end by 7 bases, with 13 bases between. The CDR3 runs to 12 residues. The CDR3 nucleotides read TGTGCCAGCAAGCCCCTAGAAGGGACCCAGTACTTC. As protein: CASKPLEGTQYF.

The chain's CDR3 is CASSDRGQPVHNYGYTF. The CDR3 bases are TGTGCCAGCAGTGACAGGGGACAGCCAGTACATAACTATGGCTACACCTTC. The rearrangement joins TRBV2 to TRBJ1-2; the match to TRBD1 covers 7 bases. The ends lost 3 bases at V and 1 base at J; junction bases unmatched: 11. CDR1 is SNHLY, CDR2 FYNNEI, per germline. The CDR3 is 17 amino acids. The whole variable domain, remainder taken from reference TRBV2 and TRBJ1-2, is EPEVTQTPSHQVTQMGQEVILRCVPISNHLYFYWYRQILGQKVEFLVSFYNNEISEKSEIFDDQFSVERPDGSNFTLKIRSTKLEDSAMYFCASSDRGQPVHNYGYTFGSGTRLTVV.

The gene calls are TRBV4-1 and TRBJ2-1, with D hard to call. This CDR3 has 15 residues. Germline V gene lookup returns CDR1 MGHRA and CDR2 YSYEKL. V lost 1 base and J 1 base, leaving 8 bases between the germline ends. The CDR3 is CASSQGELSYNEQFF. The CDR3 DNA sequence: TGCGCCAGCAGCCAAGGCGAACTGTCCTACAATGAGCAGTTCTTC.

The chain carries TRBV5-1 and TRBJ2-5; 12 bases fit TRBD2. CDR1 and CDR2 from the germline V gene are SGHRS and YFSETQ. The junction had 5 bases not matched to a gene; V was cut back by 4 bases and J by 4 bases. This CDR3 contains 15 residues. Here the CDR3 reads CASSPGLAGTETQYF. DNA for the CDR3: TGCGCCAGCAGCCCCGGACTAGCGGGAACAGAGACCCAGTACTTC.

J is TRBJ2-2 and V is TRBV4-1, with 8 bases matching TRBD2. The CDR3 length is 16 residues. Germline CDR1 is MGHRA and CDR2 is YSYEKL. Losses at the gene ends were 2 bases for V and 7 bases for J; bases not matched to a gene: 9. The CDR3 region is CASSQIAGIGDGELFF. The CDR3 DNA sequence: TGCGCCAGCAGCCAAATAGCGGGAATTGGGGACGGGGAGCTGTTTTTT.

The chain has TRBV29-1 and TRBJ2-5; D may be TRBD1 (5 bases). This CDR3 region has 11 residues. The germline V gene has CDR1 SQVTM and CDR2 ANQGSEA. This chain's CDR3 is CTYDRQETQYF. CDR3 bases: TGCACCTATGACAGACAAGAGACCCAGTACTTC.

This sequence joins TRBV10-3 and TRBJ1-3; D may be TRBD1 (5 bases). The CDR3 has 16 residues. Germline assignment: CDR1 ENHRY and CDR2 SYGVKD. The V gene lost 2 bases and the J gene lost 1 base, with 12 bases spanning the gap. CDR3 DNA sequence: TGTGCCATCAGTGAGCCCGGGGGGGGATCTGGAAACACCATATATTTT. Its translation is CAISEPGGGSGNTIYF.

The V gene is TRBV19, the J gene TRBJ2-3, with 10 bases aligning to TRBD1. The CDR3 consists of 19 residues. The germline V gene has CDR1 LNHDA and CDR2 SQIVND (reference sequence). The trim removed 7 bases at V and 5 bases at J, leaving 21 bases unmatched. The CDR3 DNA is TGTGCCAGTACCTCCCGGCCCGGGACAGGGGACCCATTTGAAGATACGCAGTATTTT. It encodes CASTSRPGTGDPFEDTQYF.

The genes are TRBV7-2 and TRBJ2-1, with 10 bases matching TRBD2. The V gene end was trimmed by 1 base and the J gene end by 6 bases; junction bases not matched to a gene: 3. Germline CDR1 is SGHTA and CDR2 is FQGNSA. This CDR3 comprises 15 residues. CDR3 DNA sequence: TGTGCCAGCAGCTTAGAGATAGCGGGAGGCAATGAGCAGTTCTTC. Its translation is CASSLEIAGGNEQFF.

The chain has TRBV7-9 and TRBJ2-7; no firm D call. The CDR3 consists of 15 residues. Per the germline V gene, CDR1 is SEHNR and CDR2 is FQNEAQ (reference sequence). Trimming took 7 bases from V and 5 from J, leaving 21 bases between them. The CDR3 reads CASTLDLTLGHEQYF. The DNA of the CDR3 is TGTGCCAGCACCCTAGATCTGACTCTTGGCCACGAGCAGTACTTC.

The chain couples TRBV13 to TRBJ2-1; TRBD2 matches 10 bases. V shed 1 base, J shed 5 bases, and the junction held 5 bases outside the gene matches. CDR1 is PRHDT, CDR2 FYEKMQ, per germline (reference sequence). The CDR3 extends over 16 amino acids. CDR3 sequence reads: CASSLVVAGGDNEQFF. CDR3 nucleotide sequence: TGTGCCAGCAGCTTAGTTGTAGCGGGAGGAGACAATGAGCAGTTCTTC. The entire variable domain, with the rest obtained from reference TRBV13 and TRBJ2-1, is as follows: AAGVIQSPRHLIKEKRETATLKCYPIPRHDTVYWYQQGPGQDPQFLISFYEKMQSDKGSIPDRFSAQQFSDYHSELNMSSLELGDSALYFCASSLVVAGGDNEQFFGPGTRLTVL.

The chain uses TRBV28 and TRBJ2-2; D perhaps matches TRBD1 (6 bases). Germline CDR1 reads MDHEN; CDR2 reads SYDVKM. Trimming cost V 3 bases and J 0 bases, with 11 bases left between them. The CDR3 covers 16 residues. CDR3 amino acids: CASSFGWTANTGELFF. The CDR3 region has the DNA TGTGCCAGCAGTTTTGGGTGGACAGCGAACACCGGGGAGCTGTTTTTT.

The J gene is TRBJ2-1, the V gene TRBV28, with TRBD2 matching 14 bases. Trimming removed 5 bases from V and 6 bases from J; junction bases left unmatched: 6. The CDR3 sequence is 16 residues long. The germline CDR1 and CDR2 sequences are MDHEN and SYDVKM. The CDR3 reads CASSPTGTSGSNEQFF. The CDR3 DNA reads TGTGCCAGCAGTCCAACCGGGACTAGCGGGAGCAATGAGCAGTTCTTC.

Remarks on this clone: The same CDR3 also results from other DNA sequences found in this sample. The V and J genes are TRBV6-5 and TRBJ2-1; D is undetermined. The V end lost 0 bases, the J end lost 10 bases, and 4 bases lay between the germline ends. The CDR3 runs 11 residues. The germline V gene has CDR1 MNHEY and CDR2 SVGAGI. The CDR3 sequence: CASSYSTEQFF. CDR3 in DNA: TGTGCCAGCAGTTACTCGACAGAGCAGTTCTTC.

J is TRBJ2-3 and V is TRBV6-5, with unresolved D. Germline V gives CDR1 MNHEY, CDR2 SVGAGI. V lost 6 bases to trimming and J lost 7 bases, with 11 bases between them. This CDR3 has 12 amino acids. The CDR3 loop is CASSTPPNTQYF. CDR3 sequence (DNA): TGTGCCAGCAGCACACCCCCAAATACGCAGTATTTT.

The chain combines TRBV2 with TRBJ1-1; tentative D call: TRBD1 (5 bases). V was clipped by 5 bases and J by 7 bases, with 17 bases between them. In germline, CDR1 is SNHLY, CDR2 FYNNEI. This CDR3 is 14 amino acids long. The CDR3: CASSFTGPGVEAFF. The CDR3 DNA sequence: TGTGCCAGCAGTTTTACAGGCCCGGGAGTTGAAGCTTTCTTT.

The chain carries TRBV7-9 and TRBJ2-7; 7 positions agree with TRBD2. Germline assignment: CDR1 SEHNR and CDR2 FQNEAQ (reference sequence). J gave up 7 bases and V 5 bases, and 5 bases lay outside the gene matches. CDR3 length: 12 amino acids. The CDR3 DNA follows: TGTGCCAGCAGCCCAAGACTAGCTGAGCAGTACTTC. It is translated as CASSPRLAEQYF.

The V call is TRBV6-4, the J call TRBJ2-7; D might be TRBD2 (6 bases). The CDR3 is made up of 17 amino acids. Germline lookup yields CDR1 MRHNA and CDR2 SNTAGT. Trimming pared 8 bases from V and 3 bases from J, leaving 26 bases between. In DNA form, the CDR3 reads TGTGCCAGCCTCCTCCATCTTGAACCCCCGGGGGTCTACGAGCAGTACTTC. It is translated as CASLLHLEPPGVYEQYF.

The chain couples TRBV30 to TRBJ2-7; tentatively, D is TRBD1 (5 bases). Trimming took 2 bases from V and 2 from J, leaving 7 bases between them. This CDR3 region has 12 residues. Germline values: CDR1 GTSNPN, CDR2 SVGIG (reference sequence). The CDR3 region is CAWSIGAYEQYF. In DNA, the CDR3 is TGTGCCTGGAGTATAGGGGCCTACGAGCAGTACTTC.

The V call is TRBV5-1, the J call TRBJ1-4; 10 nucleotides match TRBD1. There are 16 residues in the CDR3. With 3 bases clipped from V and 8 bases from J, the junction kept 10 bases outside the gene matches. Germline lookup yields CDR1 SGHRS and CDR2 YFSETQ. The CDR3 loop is CASSSGTGDVGEKLFF. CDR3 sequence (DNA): TGCGCCAGCAGCTCCGGGACAGGGGATGTGGGGGAAAAACTGTTTTTT.

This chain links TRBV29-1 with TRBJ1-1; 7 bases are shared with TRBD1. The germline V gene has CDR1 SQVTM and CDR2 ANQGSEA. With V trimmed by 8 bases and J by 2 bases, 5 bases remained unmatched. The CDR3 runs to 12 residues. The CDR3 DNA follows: TGCAGCACAGGGGTAGGAAACACTGAAGCTTTCTTT. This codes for CSTGVGNTEAFF. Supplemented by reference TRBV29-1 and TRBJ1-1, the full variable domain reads SAVISQKPSRDICQRGTSLTIQCQVDSQVTMMFWYRQQPGQSLTLIATANQGSEATYESGFVIDKFPISRPNLTFSTLTVSNMSPEDSSIYLCSTGVGNTEAFFGQGTRLTVV.

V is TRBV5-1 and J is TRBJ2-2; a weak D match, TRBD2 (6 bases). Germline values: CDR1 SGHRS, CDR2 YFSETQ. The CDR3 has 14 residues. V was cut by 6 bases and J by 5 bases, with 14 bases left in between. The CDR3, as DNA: TGCGCCAGCACCTCGGGCCGGGAGACCGGGGAGCTGTTTTTT. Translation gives CASTSGRETGELFF.

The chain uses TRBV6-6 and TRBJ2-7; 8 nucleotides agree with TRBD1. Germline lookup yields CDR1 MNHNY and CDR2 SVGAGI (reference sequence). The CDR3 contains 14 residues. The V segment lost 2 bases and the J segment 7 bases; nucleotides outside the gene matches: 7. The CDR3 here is CASSYGRGQWEQYF. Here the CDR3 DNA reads TGTGCCAGCAGTTACGGCAGGGGGCAGTGGGAGCAGTACTTC.